This is a list of T cell receptor beta chains from one sample in a study of technical replicates of blood from a handful of donors. Method: immunoSEQ multiplex PCR; TCRdb's copy keeps in-frame clones and lacks some. The sample yields about 81,000 clones, more than 90% seen once. The source material was T cells isolated from PBMCs. These receptors all stem from a human donor in good health. CDR3s include the opening cysteine and the closing phenylalanine or tryptophan. A D gene is named only where the DNA matches it firmly. Some rows have no size entry. The others give once, few or many, or a class for an expanded clone.

>TRBD1|TRBV6-6|TRBJ1-2|-
CASRPTGGDYGYTF
TGTGCCAGCAGACCGACAGGGGGAGACTATGGCTACACCTTC
>-|TRBV18|TRBJ2-7|-
CASSPRGGVYEQYF
TGTGCCAGCTCTCCCCGCGGGGGCGTCTACGAGCAGTACTTC
>-|TRBV11-2|TRBJ2-3|-
CASSLVARPDTQYF
TGTGCCAGCAGCTTAGTAGCCCGGCCAGATACGCAGTATTTT
>-|TRBV6-5|TRBJ1-1|-
CASSYSSTGKNTEAFF
TGTGCCAGCAGTTACTCGAGTACGGGGAAGAACACTGAAGCTTTCTTT
>TRBD1|TRBV20-1|TRBJ2-1|-
CSAKGANEQFF
TGCAGTGCTAAGGGGGCGAATGAGCAGTTCTTC
>-|TRBV6-1|TRBJ1-4|-
CASSLGGAGEKLFF
TGTGCCAGCAGTCTAGGAGGCGCGGGAGAAAAACTGTTTTTT
>TRBD2|TRBV5-1|TRBJ2-7|-
CASGKAGGVYEQYF
TGCGCCAGCGGGAAAGCGGGAGGGGTCTACGAGCAGTACTTC
>-|TRBV5-8|TRBJ1-1|-
CASSRPEDTEAFF
TGTGCCAGCAGCCGCCCGGAGGACACTGAAGCTTTCTTT
>TRBD2|TRBV29-1|TRBJ2-3|-
CSVSTSSDTQYF
TGCAGCGTTTCGACTAGCTCAGATACGCAGTATTTT
>-|TRBV4-1|TRBJ2-1|-
CASSPPTNDNEQFF
TGCGCCAGCAGCCCCCCTACTAACGACAATGAGCAGTTCTTC
>TRBD2|TRBV9|TRBJ2-7|-
CASSQGTGTSGRPYEQYF
TGTGCCAGCAGCCAAGGAACTGGGACTAGCGGGCGCCCCTACGAGCAGTACTTC
>TRBD2|TRBV5-6|TRBJ2-1|-
CASSLGLAGENEQFF
TGTGCCAGCAGCTTGGGACTAGCGGGAGAGAATGAGCAGTTCTTC
>-|TRBV4-1|TRBJ1-1|-
CASSHPTGREAFF
TGCGCCAGCAGCCATCCGACAGGCCGGGAAGCTTTCTTT
>-|TRBV6-6|TRBJ2-7|-
CASSYDGSRMEQYF
TGTGCCAGCAGTTATGACGGGTCTCGGATGGAGCAGTACTTC
>TRBD2|TRBV19|TRBJ2-7|-
CASSQTSGSYEQYF
TGTGCCAGTAGTCAGACTAGCGGCAGCTACGAGCAGTACTTC
>TRBD2|TRBV7-8|TRBJ2-3|-
CASSHHTSGSTDTQYF
TGTGCCAGCAGCCACCATACTAGCGGCAGCACAGATACGCAGTATTTT
>-|TRBV5-1|TRBJ2-3|once
CASSLAVGDTQYF
TGCGCCAGCAGCTTGGCGGTGGGCGATACGCAGTATTTT
>TRBD2|TRBV27|TRBJ2-3|-
CASSWTSGRSTDTQYF
TGTGCCAGCAGTTGGACTAGCGGGAGGTCTACAGATACGCAGTATTTT
>TRBD2|TRBV5-1|TRBJ2-3|-
CASSLTTSGRWDTQYF
TGCGCCAGCAGCTTAACGACTAGCGGGAGATGGGATACGCAGTATTTT
>-|TRBV5-1|TRBJ2-2|-
CASSLGLTGELFF
TGCGCCAGCAGCCTAGGACTCACCGGGGAGCTGTTTTTT
>-|TRBV7-2|TRBJ2-2|-
CASSLDLSNTGELFF
TGTGCCAGCAGCTTAGACTTATCGAACACCGGGGAGCTGTTTTTT
>-|TRBV9|TRBJ2-5|few
CASSVSTTQETQYF
TGTGCCAGCAGCGTATCCACTACACAAGAGACCCAGTACTTC
>-|TRBV15|TRBJ2-7|-
CATSGAGTFSYEQYF
TGTGCCACCAGCGGAGCCGGGACATTTAGCTACGAGCAGTACTTC
>-|TRBV18|TRBJ2-7|-
CASSPPLSLFGLEQYF
TGTGCCAGCTCACCACCGTTGTCACTATTTGGCCTCGAGCAGTACTTC
>TRBD1|TRBV6-1|TRBJ2-2|-
CASTGTANTGELFF
TGTGCTAGCACTGGGACAGCGAACACCGGGGAGCTGTTTTTT
>-|TRBV18|TRBJ1-5|once
CASSPPQGGSQPQHF
TGTGCCAGCTCACCACCACAGGGCGGATCTCAGCCCCAGCATTTT
>TRBD2|TRBV12-5|TRBJ2-7|-
CASGLALGTSGMDEQYF
TGTGCTAGTGGTTTGGCTCTTGGGACTAGCGGGATGGACGAGCAGTACTTC
>-|TRBV9|TRBJ1-1|-
CASSVGAGVDTEAFF
TGTGCCAGCAGCGTAGGGGCAGGGGTCGACACTGAAGCTTTCTTT
>-|TRBV10-1|TRBJ2-4|-
CASSGGGIQYF
TGCGCCAGCAGTGGAGGAGGCATTCAGTACTTC
>-|TRBV21-1|TRBJ2-4|-
CASSKAARELAKNIQYF
TGTGCCAGCAGCAAAGCTGCGCGGGAACTAGCCAAAAACATTCAGTACTTC
>TRBD1|TRBV9|TRBJ1-5|-
CASSVPRGKSNQPQHF
TGTGCCAGCAGCGTACCCAGGGGGAAAAGCAATCAGCCCCAGCATTTT
>-|TRBV18|TRBJ2-7|-
CASSTGTLVYEQYF
TGTGCCAGCTCTACCGGGACACTTGTTTACGAGCAGTACTTC
>TRBD1|TRBV5-4|TRBJ2-2|-
CASRRQGSGELFF
TGTGCCAGCAGGAGACAGGGATCCGGGGAGCTGTTTTTT
>-|TRBV25-1|TRBJ1-2|-
CASSHNGYTF
TGTGCCAGCAGTCACAATGGCTACACCTTC
>TRBD2|TRBV7-2|TRBJ2-7|-
CASSLDGGGYEQYF
TGTGCCAGCAGCTTAGATGGGGGGGGATACGAGCAGTACTTC
>TRBD2|TRBV28|TRBJ2-1|-
CASTSGADFNEQFF
TGTGCCAGCACTAGCGGGGCTGACTTCAATGAGCAGTTCTTC
>-|TRBV6-5|TRBJ1-2|-
CASSSGSLSGGYGYTF
TGTGCCAGCAGTTCAGGGTCTCTCTCGGGGGGCTATGGCTACACCTTC
>-|TRBV11-2|TRBJ2-7|once
CAIGLDSSYEQYF
TGTGCCATAGGTTTGGACAGCTCCTACGAGCAGTACTTC
>-|TRBV6-1|TRBJ2-1|-
CAASLLAGYNEQFF
TGTGCCGCCAGCCTTTTGGCAGGGTACAATGAGCAGTTCTTC
>-|TRBV10-3|TRBJ2-7|-
CAIRWGPDSPYEQYF
TGTGCCATCAGATGGGGTCCCGACAGCCCCTACGAGCAGTACTTC
>TRBD1|TRBV6-1|TRBJ1-1|-
CASSTPTRTGKAFF
TGTGCCAGCAGTACCCCGACTAGGACAGGGAAAGCTTTCTTT
>TRBD2|TRBV7-7|TRBJ2-5|-
CASSLTSGSVGETQYF
TGTGCCAGCAGCTTAACTAGCGGGAGCGTCGGAGAGACCCAGTACTTC
>-|TRBV7-3|TRBJ2-2|-
CASSLGPTTGELFF
TGTGCCAGCAGCTTGGGCCCCACCACCGGGGAGCTGTTTTTT
>TRBD2|TRBV10-3|TRBJ2-3|-
CAIGTSGTDTQYF
TGTGCCATTGGGACTAGCGGCACAGATACGCAGTATTTT
>TRBD1|TRBV23-1|TRBJ1-3|-
CASSRQGMTGNTIYF
TGCGCCAGCAGTAGACAGGGTATGACTGGAAACACCATATATTTT
>TRBD2|TRBV9|TRBJ2-3|-
CASSPQTRASGRNTQYF
TGTGCCAGCAGCCCACAAACACGGGCTAGCGGGAGGAATACGCAGTATTTT
>-|TRBV11-3|TRBJ1-2|once
CASSLDRADGYTF
TGTGCCAGCAGCTTAGACAGGGCGGATGGCTACACCTTC
>TRBD1|TRBV5-6|TRBJ2-5|-
CASSLEWDSQETQYF
TGTGCCAGCAGCTTGGAATGGGACAGCCAAGAGACCCAGTACTTC
>TRBD2|TRBV2|TRBJ2-7|-
CASSALAGALISYEQYF
TGTGCCAGCAGTGCTCTAGCGGGAGCCCTGATCTCCTACGAGCAGTACTTC
>-|TRBV6-5|TRBJ2-7|once
CASSYAPRDKQYF
TGTGCCAGCAGTTACGCACCCAGGGACAAGCAGTACTTC
>-|TRBV18|TRBJ1-4|-
CASSPGRVGTSNEKLFF
TGTGCCAGCTCACCAGGCAGGGTTGGGACTTCTAATGAAAAACTGTTTTTT
>-|TRBV2|TRBJ1-4|-
CASRTAGGEKLFF
TGTGCCAGCCGGACGGCGGGCGGTGAAAAACTGTTTTTT
>-|TRBV7-2|TRBJ2-5|once
CASSLYPEETQYF
TGTGCCAGCAGCTTATATCCGGAAGAGACCCAGTACTTC